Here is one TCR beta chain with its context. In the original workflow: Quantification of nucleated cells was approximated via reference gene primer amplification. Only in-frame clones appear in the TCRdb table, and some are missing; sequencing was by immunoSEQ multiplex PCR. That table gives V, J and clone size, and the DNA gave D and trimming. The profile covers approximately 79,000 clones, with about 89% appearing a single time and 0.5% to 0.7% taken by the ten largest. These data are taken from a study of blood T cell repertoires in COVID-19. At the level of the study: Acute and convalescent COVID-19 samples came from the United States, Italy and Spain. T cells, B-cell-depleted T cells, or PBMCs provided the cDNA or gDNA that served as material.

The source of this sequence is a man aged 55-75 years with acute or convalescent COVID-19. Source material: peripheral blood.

The CDR3 DNA is TGTGCCAGCAGCAAATCAGGCGTCTCCTACGAGCAGTACTTC. Protein product: CASSKSGVSYEQYF. The chain employs TRBV9 and TRBJ2-7; no reliable D call. Trimming removed 4 bases from V and 0 bases from J, with 11 bases in between. Per the germline V gene, CDR1 is SGDLS and CDR2 is YYNGEE. CDR3 size: 14 residues.